This T cell receptor beta chain derives from a study of T cell repertoires in cytomegalovirus infection. Study-wide context: It was recently identified HLA-C-restricted and well-studied HLA-B-restricted CMV epitopes that the study used. Public TCR beta signatures provided an indication of both CMV infection and a matching HLA type. Study results and limitations: Dominating the ex vivo response were HLA-C-restricted CMV-specific TCR beta clonotypes. People with CMV and the relevant HLA were identified by cumulative public TCR beta family frequency.

CDR1 is MNHEY, CDR2 SVGEGT, per germline. The CDR3 is 17 amino acids. The V end lost 1 base, the J end lost 1 base, and 14 bases lay between the germline ends. As regards this clonotype: Its specificity is not known.

TCRdb reprocessed the reads via MiXCR and lists one record per CDR3 protein. The profile shows approximately 730,000 distinct CDR3 sequences, almost 30% of them singletons. This sequence was found in a human donor in good health (CMV status not recorded). Some clones in this sample may be carry-over from other donors' samples. Here the sequenced sample was cultured CD8+ T cells from PBMCs, taken from culture after CMV antigen stimulation. The chain employs TRBV6-2 or TRBV6-3 and TRBJ1-5, with TRBD1 as a possible D gene (6 bases). The CDR3 loop is CASSYLQGPLSNQPQHF. The CDR3 DNA is TGTGCCAGCAGTTACTTACAGGGTCCCCTAAGCAATCAGCCCCAGCATTTT.